A single sample is the source of the 6 T cell receptor beta chains below, sequenced in a study of blood T cell repertoires in COVID-19. Data came from immunoSEQ multiplex PCR; TCRdb stores just in-frame clones and leaves some out. The sample lists roughly 180,000 clones, around 84% occurring once. Sequencing input: peripheral blood. These receptors originate from a woman between 45 and 60 years old with COVID-19, enrolled during active disease.

The rearrangement links TRBV12-5 to TRBJ2-7; 9 nucleotides agree with TRBD2. The V gene end was trimmed by 1 base and the J gene end by 7 bases; junction bases not matched to a gene: 5. This CDR3 is 14 amino acids long. The germline CDR1 and CDR2 sequences are LGHNT and FRNRAP. The CDR3 coding sequence is TGTGCTAGTGGTTTGGCCCGCGGGGGGGTTGAGCAGTACTTC. Its protein product is CASGLARGGVEQYF. Complete variable domain (other parts from reference TRBV12-5 and TRBJ2-7): DARVTQTPRHKVTEMGQEVTMRCQPILGHNTVFWYRQTMMQGLELLAYFRNRAPLDDSGMPKDRFSAEMPDATLATLKIQPSEPRDSAVYFCASGLARGGVEQYFGPGTRLTVT.

V and J are TRBV14 and TRBJ1-6, with 8 nucleotides matching TRBD1. Germline values: CDR1 SGHDN, CDR2 FVKESK. This CDR3 contains 17 residues. V trimming: 7 bases; J trimming: 7 bases; junction bases outside the gene matches: 15. The CDR3 region has the DNA TGTGCCAGCAATATTCCGATCCAGGGGGCGCGAAATTCACCCCTCCACTTT. It yields the protein CASNIPIQGARNSPLHF. Full variable domain (rest looked up from reference TRBV14 and TRBJ1-6): EAGVTQFPSHSVIEKGQTVTLRCDPISGHDNLYWYRRVMGKEIKFLLHFVKESKQDESGMPNNRFLAERTGGTYSTLKVQPAELEDSGVYFCASNIPIQGARNSPLHFGNGTRLTVT.

The rearrangement links TRBV5-8 to TRBJ1-4; a weak D match, TRBD1 (6 bases). The CDR3 runs to 15 residues. V lost 6 bases and J 7 bases, leaving 19 bases between the germline ends. CDR1 is SGHTS, CDR2 YDEGEE, per germline. CDR3 amino acids: CASTSGQPDPEKLFF. DNA for the CDR3: TGTGCCAGCACCAGCGGACAGCCTGACCCTGAAAAACTGTTTTTT.

The chain has TRBV6-1 and TRBJ1-2; D gene unclear. Germline V CDR1 and CDR2: MNHNS, SASEGT. V gave up 6 bases and J gave up 0 bases, with 14 bases separating them. This CDR3 is built from 15 residues. The CDR3 DNA reads as TGTGCCAGCAGCATCCCGGGGAGTCCTAACTATGGCTACACCTTC. This codes for CASSIPGSPNYGYTF.

The rearrangement links TRBV28 to TRBJ2-2; maybe TRBD2 (5 bases). The CDR3 is 14 amino acids. Germline CDR1 MDHEN, CDR2 SYDVKM. Trimming removed 8 bases at V and 5 bases at J, with 15 bases between. The CDR3 loop reads CASVTRPGTGELFF. Written as DNA, the CDR3 is TGTGCCAGCGTCACTAGGCCGGGGACCGGGGAGCTGTTTTTT.

The V call is TRBV4-1, the J call TRBJ1-5, with D unresolved. This CDR3 region has 13 residues. The germline CDR1 and CDR2 sequences are MGHRA and YSYEKL. Deletions cut 6 bases from V and 3 bases from J, with 9 bases between. The CDR3 region is CASSFQYNQPQHF. The CDR3 DNA reads TGCGCCAGCAGTTTCCAGTACAATCAGCCCCAGCATTTT.